The subject of this entry is one T cell receptor (beta chain). Its antigen is still unknown. 60 Vbeta and 13 Jbeta primers were used in PCR. TCRdb keeps only in-frame clones here, not all; method: immunoSEQ multiplex PCR. The profile shows tens of thousands of clones, roughly 78% of them singletons. The data were obtained in a study of cytomegalovirus exposure and HLA in healthy donors. Study summary: Earlier sequencing of 150 million to 200 million T cells yielded fewer than 140 million unique TCR beta sequences. Inside one of the first data releases sat about 91 million unique TCRs taken from HLA-typed donors.

Study-wide results and limits: It has been reported that TCR beta sequences accurately predicted the HLA-A and HLA-B alleles of most subjects.

V was pared by 2 bases and J by 2 bases, with 6 bases of the junction left unmatched. CDR1 is SEHNR, CDR2 FQNEAQ, per germline (reference sequence). The CDR3 has 15 residues. The J gene is TRBJ2-7, the V gene TRBV7-9, with TRBD1 identical over 7 bases. The sample taken for sequencing was PBMCs. This TCR was sampled from a man aged 35-49 years in good health and CMV-seronegative. CDR3 DNA: TGTGCCAGCAGCTTATGGGGGACAGTGCCCTACGAGCAGTACTTC. Translating it yields CASSLWGTVPYEQYF.